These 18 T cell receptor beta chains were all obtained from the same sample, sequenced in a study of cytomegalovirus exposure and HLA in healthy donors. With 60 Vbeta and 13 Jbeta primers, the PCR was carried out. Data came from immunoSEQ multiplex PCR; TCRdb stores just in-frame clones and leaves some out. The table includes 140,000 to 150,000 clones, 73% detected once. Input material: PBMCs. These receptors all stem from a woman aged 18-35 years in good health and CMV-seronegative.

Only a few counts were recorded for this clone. The CDR3 DNA follows: TGTGCCAGCAGTTACCAGAATGGCTACACCTTC. It is translated as CASSYQNGYTF. This rearrangement joins TRBV2 to TRBJ1-2; no definite D call. V was shortened by 5 bases and J by 6 bases, with 7 bases between the two germline ends. Germline V gives CDR1 SNHLY, CDR2 FYNNEI. This CDR3 spans 11 amino acids.

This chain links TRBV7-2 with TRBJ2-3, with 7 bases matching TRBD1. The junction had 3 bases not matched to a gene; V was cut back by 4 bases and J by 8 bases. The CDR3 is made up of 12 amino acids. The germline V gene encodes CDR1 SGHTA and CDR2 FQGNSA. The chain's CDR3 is CASSWTGGTQYF. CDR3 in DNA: TGTGCCAGCAGCTGGACAGGCGGTACGCAGTATTTT.

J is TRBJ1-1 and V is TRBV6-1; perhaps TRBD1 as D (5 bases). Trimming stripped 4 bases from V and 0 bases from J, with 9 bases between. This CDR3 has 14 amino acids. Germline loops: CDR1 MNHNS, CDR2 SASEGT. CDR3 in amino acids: CASSVRGLNTEAFF. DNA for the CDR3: TGTGCCAGCAGTGTTCGGGGGTTGAACACTGAAGCTTTCTTT.

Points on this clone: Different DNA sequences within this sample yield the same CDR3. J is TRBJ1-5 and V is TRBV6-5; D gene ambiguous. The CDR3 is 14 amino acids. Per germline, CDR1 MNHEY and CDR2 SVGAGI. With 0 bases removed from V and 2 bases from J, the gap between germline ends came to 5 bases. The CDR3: CASSYSRGNQPQHF. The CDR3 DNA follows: TGTGCCAGCAGTTACTCGCGAGGCAATCAGCCCCAGCATTTT.

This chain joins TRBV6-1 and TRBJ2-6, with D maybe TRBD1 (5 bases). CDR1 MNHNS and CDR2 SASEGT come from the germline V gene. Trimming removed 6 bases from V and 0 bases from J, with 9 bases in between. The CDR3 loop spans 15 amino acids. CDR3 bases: TGTGCCAGCAGATTACAGGTCTCTGGGGCCAACGTCCTGACTTTC. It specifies CASRLQVSGANVLTF.

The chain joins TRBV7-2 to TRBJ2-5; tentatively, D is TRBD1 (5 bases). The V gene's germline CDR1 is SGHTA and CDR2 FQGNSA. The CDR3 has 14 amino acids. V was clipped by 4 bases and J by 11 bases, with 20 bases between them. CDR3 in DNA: TGTGCCAGCAGCTCCGATAATGGGGCTGAGGAGCAGTACTTC. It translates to CASSSDNGAEEQYF.

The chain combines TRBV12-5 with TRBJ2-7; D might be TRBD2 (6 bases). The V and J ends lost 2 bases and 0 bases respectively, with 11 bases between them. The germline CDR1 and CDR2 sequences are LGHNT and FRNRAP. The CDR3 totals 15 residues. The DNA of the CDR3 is TGTGCTAGTGGTTTGCTCTGGGGAGGCTCCTACGAGCAGTACGTC. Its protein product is CASGLLWGGSYEQYV.

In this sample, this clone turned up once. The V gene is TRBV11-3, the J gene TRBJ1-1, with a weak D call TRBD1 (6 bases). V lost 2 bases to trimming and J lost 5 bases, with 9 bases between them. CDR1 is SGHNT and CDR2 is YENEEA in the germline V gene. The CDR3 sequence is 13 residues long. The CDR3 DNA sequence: TGTGCCAGCAGCTTATACAGGGCTACTGAAGCTTTCTTT. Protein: CASSLYRATEAFF. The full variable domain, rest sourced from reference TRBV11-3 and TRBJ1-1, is EAGVVQSPRYKIIEKKQPVAFWCNPISGHNTLYWYLQNLGQGPELLIRYENEEAVDDSQLPKDRFSAERLKGVDSTLKIQPAELGDSAVYLCASSLYRATEAFFGQGTRLTVV.

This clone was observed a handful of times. The CDR3 DNA is TGTGCCAGCAGGGACAGGTCCGGGGCCAACGTCCTGACTTTC. This translates into CASRDRSGANVLTF. The V and J genes are TRBV2 and TRBJ2-6, with TRBD1 identical over 7 bases. CDR3 length equals 14 residues. CDR1 SNHLY and CDR2 FYNNEI come from the germline V gene. J was trimmed by 4 bases and V by 6 bases; bases with no gene match: 3.

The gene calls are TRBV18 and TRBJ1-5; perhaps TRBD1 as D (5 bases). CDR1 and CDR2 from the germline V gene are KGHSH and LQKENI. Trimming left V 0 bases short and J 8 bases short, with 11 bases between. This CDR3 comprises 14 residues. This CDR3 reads CASSPPQGGEPQHF. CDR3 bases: TGTGCCAGCTCACCACCCCAGGGCGGGGAGCCCCAGCATTTT.

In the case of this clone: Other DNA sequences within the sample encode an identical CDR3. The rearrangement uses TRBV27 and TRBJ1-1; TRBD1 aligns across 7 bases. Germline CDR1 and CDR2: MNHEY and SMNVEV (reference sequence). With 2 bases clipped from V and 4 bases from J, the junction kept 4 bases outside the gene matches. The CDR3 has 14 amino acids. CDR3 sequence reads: CASSLRGLGTEAFF. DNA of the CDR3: TGTGCCAGCAGTTTAAGGGGGCTAGGCACTGAAGCTTTCTTT.

The CDR3, as DNA: TGTGCCAGCAGCTGGGACAGGGGAGGAGAAAAACTGTTTTTT. Protein sequence: CASSWDRGGEKLFF. The V and J genes are TRBV7-2 and TRBJ1-4, with 10 bases identical to TRBD1. The length of the CDR3 is 14 residues. CDR1 SGHTA and CDR2 FQGNSA come from the germline V gene. V lost 4 bases, J lost 8 bases, and 4 bases stayed unmatched.

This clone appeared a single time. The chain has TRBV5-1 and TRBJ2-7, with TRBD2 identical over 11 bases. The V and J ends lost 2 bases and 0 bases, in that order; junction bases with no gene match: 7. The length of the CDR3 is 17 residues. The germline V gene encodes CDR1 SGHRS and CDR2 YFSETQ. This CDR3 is CASSLRLAGPSSYEQYF. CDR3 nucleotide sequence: TGCGCCAGCAGCTTAAGACTAGCGGGGCCGTCCTCCTACGAGCAGTACTTC.

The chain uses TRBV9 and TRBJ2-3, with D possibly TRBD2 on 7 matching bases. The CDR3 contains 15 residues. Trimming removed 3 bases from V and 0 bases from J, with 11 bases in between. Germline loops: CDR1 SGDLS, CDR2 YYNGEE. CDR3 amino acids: CASSARGASTDTQYF. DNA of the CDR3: TGTGCCAGCAGCGCCCGGGGGGCTAGCACAGATACGCAGTATTTT.

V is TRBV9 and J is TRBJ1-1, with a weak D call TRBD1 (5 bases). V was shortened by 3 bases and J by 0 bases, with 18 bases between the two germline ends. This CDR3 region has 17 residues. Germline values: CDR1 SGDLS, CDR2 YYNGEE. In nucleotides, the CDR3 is TGTGCCAGCAGCGCCCATATCAGGGAGGATTTGAACACTGAAGCTTTCTTT. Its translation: CASSAHIREDLNTEAFF. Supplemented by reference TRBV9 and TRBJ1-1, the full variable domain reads DSGVTQTPKHLITATGQRVTLRCSPRSGDLSVYWYQQSLDQGLQFLIQYYNGEERAKGNILERFSAQQFPDLHSELNLSSLELGDSALYFCASSAHIREDLNTEAFFGQGTRLTVV.

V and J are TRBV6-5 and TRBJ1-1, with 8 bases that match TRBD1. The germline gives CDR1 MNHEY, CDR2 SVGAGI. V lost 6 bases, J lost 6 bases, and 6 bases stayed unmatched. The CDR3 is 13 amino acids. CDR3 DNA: TGTGCCAGCAGCAGGACAGGGACGCCTGAAGCTTTCTTT. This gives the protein CASSRTGTPEAFF.

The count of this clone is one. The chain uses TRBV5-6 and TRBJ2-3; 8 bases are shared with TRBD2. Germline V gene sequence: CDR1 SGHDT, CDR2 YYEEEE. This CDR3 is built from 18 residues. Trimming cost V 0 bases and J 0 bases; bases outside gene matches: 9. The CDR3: CASSLGPGLGFSTDTQYF. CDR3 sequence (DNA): TGTGCCAGCAGCTTGGGGCCGGGACTAGGATTTAGCACAGATACGCAGTATTTT.

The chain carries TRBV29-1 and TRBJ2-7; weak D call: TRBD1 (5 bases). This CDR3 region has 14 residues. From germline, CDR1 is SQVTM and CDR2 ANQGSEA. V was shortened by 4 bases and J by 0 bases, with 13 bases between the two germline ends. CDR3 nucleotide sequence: TGCAGCGTTGGGGGCCGTACGGGCTCCTACGAGCAGTACTTC. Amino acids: CSVGGRTGSYEQYF.